This TCR beta chain was sequenced during a study of blood T cells in healthy people across ages. Study summary: Template-switching capture recovered about one barcoded beta molecule per two T cells. Findings and limits, study-wide: Roughly linear declines in TCR beta diversity per million T cells occurred with age.

In regard to this clonotype: Its cognate antigen is unknown.

V gave up 5 bases and J gave up 7 bases, with 14 bases separating them. The CDR3 is 13 residues long. Germline CDR1 reads SQVTM; CDR2 reads ANQGSEA. The second PCR ran roughly 6 to 11 cycles with a sample-barcoded 5' primer and J-beta primers. A 12-random-nucleotide template-switch adaptor tagged each cDNA molecule. TCRdb reprocessed the 5' RACE reads with MiXCR, giving one entry per CDR3 protein. The sample yields hundreds of thousands of distinct CDR3 sequences, around 54% seen once. The sequence came from a man aged 60 to 75 in good health. V usage is TRBV29-1 and J usage is TRBJ2-2; tentative D call: TRBD1 (6 bases). Sequencing was carried out using blood. Here the CDR3 reads CSVPGQGNGELFF. The CDR3 DNA is TGCAGCGTTCCGGGACAAGGGAACGGGGAGCTGTTTTTT.